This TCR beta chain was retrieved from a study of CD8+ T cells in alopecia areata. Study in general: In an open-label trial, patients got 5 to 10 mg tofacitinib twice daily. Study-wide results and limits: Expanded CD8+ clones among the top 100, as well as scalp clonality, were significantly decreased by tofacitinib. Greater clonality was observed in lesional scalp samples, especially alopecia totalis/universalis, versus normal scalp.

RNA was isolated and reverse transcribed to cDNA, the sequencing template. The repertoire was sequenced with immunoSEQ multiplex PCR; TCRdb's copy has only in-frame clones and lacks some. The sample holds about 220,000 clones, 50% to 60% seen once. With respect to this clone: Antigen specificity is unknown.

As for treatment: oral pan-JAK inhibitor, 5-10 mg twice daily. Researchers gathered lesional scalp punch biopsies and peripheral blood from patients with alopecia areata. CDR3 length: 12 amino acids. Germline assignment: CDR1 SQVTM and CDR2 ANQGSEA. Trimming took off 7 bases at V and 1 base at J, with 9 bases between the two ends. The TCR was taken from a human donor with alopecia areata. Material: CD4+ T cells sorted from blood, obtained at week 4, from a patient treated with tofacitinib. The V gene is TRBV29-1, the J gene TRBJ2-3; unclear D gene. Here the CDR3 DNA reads TGCAGCGATAAGCGCGGCACAGATACGCAGTATTTT. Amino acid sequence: CSDKRGTDTQYF.